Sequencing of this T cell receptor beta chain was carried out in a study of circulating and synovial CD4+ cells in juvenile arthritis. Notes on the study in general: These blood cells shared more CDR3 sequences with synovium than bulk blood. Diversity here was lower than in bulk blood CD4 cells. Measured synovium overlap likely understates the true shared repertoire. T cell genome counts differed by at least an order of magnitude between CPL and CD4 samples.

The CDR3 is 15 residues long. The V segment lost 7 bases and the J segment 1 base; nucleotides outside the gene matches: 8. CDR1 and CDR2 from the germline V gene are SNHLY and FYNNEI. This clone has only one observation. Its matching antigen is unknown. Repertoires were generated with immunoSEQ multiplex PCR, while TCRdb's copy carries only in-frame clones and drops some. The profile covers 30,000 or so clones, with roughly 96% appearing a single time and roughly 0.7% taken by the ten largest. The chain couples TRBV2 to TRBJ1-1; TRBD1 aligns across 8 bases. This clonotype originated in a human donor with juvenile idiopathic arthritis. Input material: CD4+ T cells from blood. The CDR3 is CASNTGGGGNTEAFF. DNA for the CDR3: TGTGCCAGCAACACAGGGGGGGGCGGGAACACTGAAGCTTTCTTT.